This T cell receptor (beta chain) is from a study of spatial heterogeneity in lung cancer (dated by TCRdb to about 2019). Background for the entire study: More beta-chain than alpha-chain transcripts were consistently detected, likely reflecting higher beta-chain transcript abundance. Nonsynonymous mutation counts, determined by whole-exome sequencing of tumor tissue, were related to TCR repertoire features. In non-small cell lung cancer, the study quantitatively compared TCR alpha and beta repertoires across several tumor regions, matched nontumor lung, and blood. At surgery, both alpha and beta chains were TCR-sequenced in about 200 tumor regions, fewer than 65 matched nontumor lung samples and some 56 PBMC samples. In the raw uncorrected reads, each unique combination of TCR and UMI appeared more than ten times on average.

Taken with the paper, the label for time point translates to: sample taken at primary tumor resection. Without any cell sorting, TCR sequencing was performed on whole RNA extracted either from tumor and nontumor lung tissue or from cryopreserved PBMC samples. Samples were obtained from approximately 76 patients with early-stage, untreated non-small cell lung cancer from the lung TRACERx cohort. Only patients for whom sufficient RNA was available from at least two tumor regions were selected for TCR sequencing. The table lists this clonotype with many counts. The specificity of this receptor is unknown. There are no base qualities to consult, and no much larger clone falls within one base. The protocol used for the library was 5' RACE. Data came from a NextSeq 500. The TCR library protocol attached a unique molecular identifier to each TCR cDNA molecule to allow correction of PCR and sequencing errors. On the authors' methods: TCR identification, UMI-based error correction and CDR3 extraction were performed with Decombinator tools. Expanded TCRs were defined as those above a frequency of 2 per 1,000, corresponding to the top 1% of the tumor frequency distribution. Renyi diversity was calculated using the R vegan package after each repertoire was subsampled 100 times to 5,000 TCRs. To build CDR3 similarity networks, amino acid triplet string-kernel similarity was used, and CDR3s were connected when their pairwise similarity was above 0.82. TCRdb trimmed the raw reads at Q25, called clones with MiXCR and kept productive beta chains. Duplicate CDR3 protein sequences are folded into a single record with the most common DNA and genes. The V and J calls reflect TCRdb's pipeline rather than the authors' work. A total of 50,000 to 65,000 distinct CDR3 sequences appear in this sample, more than 7% of them only once. Approximately 15% of the sample rests with the top ten.

V is clipped by 2 bases and J by 10 bases, and the sequence between their germline boundaries is 12 bases long. From its cysteine to its phenylalanine, the CDR3 spans 14 amino acids. The read is trimmed to its CDR3 DNA, 42 bases read in frame from base 1. The germline V gene supplies CDR1 MDHEN and CDR2 SYDVKM. Here is what the overall study found, with its caveats: Additional single-cell paired TCR alpha and beta sequencing was considered necessary to confirm, at a functional level, the hypothesis that regional TCRs recognize regional mutations. Ubiquitous expanded tumor TCRs were found in blood more often at tumor resection than at routine follow-up.

The starting material was PBMCs, obtained at surgery. The TCR comes from a female donor with early-stage non-small cell lung cancer. The sequence is built from TRBV28 and TRBJ1-6; TRBD1 is possibly the D segment (5 matching bases). The nucleotide sequence reads TGTGCCAGCAGTTTACCACAGGAACGGTCACCCCTCCACTTT. It translates to CASSLPQERSPLHF.